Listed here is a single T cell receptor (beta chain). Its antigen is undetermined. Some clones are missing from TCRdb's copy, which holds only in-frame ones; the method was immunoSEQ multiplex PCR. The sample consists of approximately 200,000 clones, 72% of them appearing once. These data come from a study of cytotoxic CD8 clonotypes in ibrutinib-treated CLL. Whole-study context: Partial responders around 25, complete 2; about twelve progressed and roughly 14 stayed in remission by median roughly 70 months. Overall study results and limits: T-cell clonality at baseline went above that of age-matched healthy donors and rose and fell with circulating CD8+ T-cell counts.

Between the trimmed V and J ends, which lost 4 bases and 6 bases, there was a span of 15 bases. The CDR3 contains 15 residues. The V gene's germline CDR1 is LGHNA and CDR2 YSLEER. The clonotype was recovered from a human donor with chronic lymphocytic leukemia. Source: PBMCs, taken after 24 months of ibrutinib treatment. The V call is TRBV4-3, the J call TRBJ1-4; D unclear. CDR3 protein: CASSLATGLDEKLFF. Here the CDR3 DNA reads TGCGCCAGCAGCCTCGCGACGGGATTGGATGAAAAACTGTTTTTT.